This T cell receptor beta chain appears in the sequencing data of a study of molecular identifiers for immune sequencing clone quantification. TCRdb re-derived calls from the PCR reads in MiXCR, one entry per CDR3 protein. The sample records about 510,000 distinct CDR3 sequences, roughly 26% being singletons. There are many counts of this clonotype. The clonotype was recovered from a human donor in good health. Some libraries in this study had Jurkat cell RNA spiked in. What was sequenced was naive CD8+ T cells from blood, with Jurkat cell RNA spiked in. The subset: FACS-sorted CD8+CD4-CCR7+CD45RA+ naive T cells.

The CDR3 protein is CASRSFTDTQYF. The DNA of the CDR3 is TGTGCCAGCAGATCATTCACAGATACGCAGTATTTT. The rearrangement links TRBV11-2 to TRBJ2-3; D not certain. The CDR3 length is 12 residues. V was shortened by 6 bases and J by 2 bases, with 6 bases between the two germline ends. CDR1 is SGHAT, CDR2 FQNNGV, per germline.